This T cell receptor (beta chain) was retrieved from a study of cytomegalovirus exposure and HLA in healthy donors. The CDR3 sequence is 13 residues long. Germline CDR1 SGDLS, CDR2 YYNGEE. With 0 bases removed from V and 7 bases from J, the gap between germline ends came to 10 bases. Only in-frame clones appear in the TCRdb table, and some are missing; sequencing was by immunoSEQ multiplex PCR. The table shows 300,000 to 400,000 clones, with nearly 90% occurring only once. Specimen: PBMCs. The chain is built from TRBV9 and TRBJ2-5, with D tentatively TRBD1 (5 bases). The sequence was collected from a young man in good health and CMV-seronegative. The CDR3 region is CASSVVGQGTQYF. The CDR3 DNA sequence: TGTGCCAGCAGCGTAGTTGGTCAGGGGACCCAGTACTTC.